Each of the 10 T cell receptor beta chains below was sequenced from the same sample in a study of glioma-infiltrating T cells after dendritic cell vaccination. As to time point: after dendritic cell vaccination, including at tumor progression/relapse. Profiling relied on immunoSEQ multiplex PCR, and the TCRdb table lists in-frame clones only, not all of them. The sample lists just under 60,000 clones, around 83% occurring once. The sequences come from blood, collected after dendritic cell vaccination. The receptors originated from a human donor with glioblastoma.

A single count supports this clone. The J gene is TRBJ2-7, the V gene TRBV6-5; 9 bases line up with TRBD1. V lost 2 bases to trimming and J lost 6 bases; unmatched junction nucleotides: 8. Looked up from germline, CDR1 is MNHEY and CDR2 is SVGAGI. This CDR3 has 15 amino acids. CDR3 region: CASSYTPGQGGEQYF. The CDR3 DNA reads as TGTGCCAGCAGTTACACCCCGGGACAGGGCGGCGAGCAGTACTTC.

This chain joins TRBV14 and TRBJ2-3; the D gene is possibly TRBD2 (5 bases). The V gene's germline CDR1 is SGHDN and CDR2 FVKESK. This CDR3 region has 14 residues. Trimming pared 1 base from V and 4 bases from J, leaving 9 bases between. The DNA for the CDR3 is TGTGCCAGCAGCCAAGCGGGGTCCCCAGATACGCAGTATTTT. It yields the protein CASSQAGSPDTQYF. The full variable domain, rest sourced from reference TRBV14 and TRBJ2-3, is EAGVTQFPSHSVIEKGQTVTLRCDPISGHDNLYWYRRVMGKEIKFLLHFVKESKQDESGMPNNRFLAERTGGTYSTLKVQPAELEDSGVYFCASSQAGSPDTQYFGPGTRLTVL.

This chain joins TRBV6-5 and TRBJ2-7; no firm D call. The length of the CDR3 is 14 residues. The germline V gene has CDR1 MNHEY and CDR2 SVGAGI. The V end lost 6 bases, the J end lost 3 bases, and 15 bases lay between the germline ends. The CDR3, as DNA: TGTGCCAGCAGCACCCGCGAGTTCCTCTACGAGCAGTACTTC. This gives the protein CASSTREFLYEQYF.

This chain connects TRBV11-2 to TRBJ2-5; 8 bases are shared with TRBD2. V trimming: 4 bases; J trimming: 5 bases; junction bases outside the gene matches: 9. Per the germline V gene, CDR1 is SGHAT and CDR2 is FQNNGV. This CDR3 contains 15 residues. Here the CDR3 DNA reads TGTGCCAGCAGCTGGAGAGCGGGGGAGAGGGAGACCCAGTACTTC. It translates to CASSWRAGERETQYF.

This clone was counted between two and nine times. The CDR3 loop is CASLLGQGLGGYTF. In DNA form, the CDR3 reads TGTGCCTCACTCTTGGGACAGGGTTTAGGCGGCTACACCTTC. J is TRBJ1-2 and V is TRBV11-1, with 9 bases lining up with TRBD1. V lost 11 bases to trimming and J lost 8 bases; unmatched junction nucleotides: 15. CDR3 length: 14 amino acids. Germline CDR1 reads SGHAT; CDR2 reads FQDESV (reference sequence).

The CDR3: CASSPGQGNGYTF. The CDR3, as DNA: TGTGCCAGCTCACCGGGACAGGGGAATGGCTACACCTTC. The J gene is TRBJ1-2, the V gene TRBV18, with 10 nucleotides matching TRBD1. Trimming at V came to 3 bases and at J to 6 bases, leaving 1 base not matched to a gene. Germline V gene sequence: CDR1 KGHSH, CDR2 LQKENI. This CDR3 has 13 amino acids.

The chain combines TRBV5-1 with TRBJ2-5, with 9 bases matching TRBD2. From germline, CDR1 is SGHRS and CDR2 YFSETQ. The CDR3 has 17 residues. With 0 bases clipped from V and 5 bases from J, the junction kept 11 bases outside the gene matches. This CDR3 is CASSLVGRGGRWETQYF. The CDR3 region has the DNA TGCGCCAGCAGCTTGGTGGGGCGGGGGGGCCGCTGGGAGACCCAGTACTTC.

The genes are TRBV19 and TRBJ1-1; D perhaps matches TRBD1 (6 bases). This CDR3 comprises 14 residues. V lost 2 bases to trimming and J lost 10 bases, with 17 bases between them. CDR1 is LNHDA, CDR2 SQIVND, per germline (reference sequence). The CDR3 here is CASSITGGVGSAFF. CDR3 in DNA: TGTGCCAGTAGTATAACGGGGGGCGTTGGGTCAGCTTTCTTT.

The chain has TRBV2 and TRBJ1-1; tentatively, D is TRBD1 (5 bases). This CDR3 contains 11 residues. The V and J ends lost 7 bases and 7 bases respectively, with 10 bases between them. Germline CDR1 SNHLY, CDR2 FYNNEI. The CDR3 loop is CASIRTHEAFF. The CDR3 coding sequence is TGTGCCAGCATACGGACACATGAAGCTTTCTTT.

The V call is TRBV28, the J call TRBJ2-7; 8 bases align to TRBD1. There are 15 residues in the CDR3. Germline trimming cut 5 bases from V and 4 bases from J; bases unmatched to any gene: 10. Germline CDR1 reads MDHEN; CDR2 reads SYDVKM. CDR3 sequence: CASSLRTGWWYEQYF. In DNA, the CDR3 is TGTGCCAGCAGTCTCCGGACAGGGTGGTGGTACGAGCAGTACTTC.